The clone carrying this T cell receptor beta chain was seen ten or more times. Unique molecular identifiers were used to barcode this TCRbeta library. TCRdb redid the calling of the PCR reads with MiXCR, one entry per CDR3 protein. The profile covers about 170,000 distinct CDR3 sequences, with around 10% appearing a single time and roughly 13% taken by the ten largest. This specimen comes from a study of T-cell reconstitution after alpha-beta-depleted transplantation in children. The CDR3 runs to 15 residues. Germline CDR1 SGHRS, CDR2 YFSETQ. With V trimmed by 0 bases and J by 3 bases, 4 bases remained unmatched.

This sequence joins TRBV5-1 and TRBJ2-7; TRBD2 aligns across 9 bases. The TCR was taken from a boy aged 2 to 9 with acute myeloid leukemia, due to receive a stem cell transplant. Here the sequenced sample was PBMCs, taken before TCRalphabeta/CD19-depleted stem cell transplant. CDR3 region: CASSLGRREGYEQYF. The CDR3 bases are TGCGCCAGCAGCTTGGGGCGGCGGGAGGGCTACGAGCAGTACTTC.